This T cell receptor (beta chain) was identified in a study of post-analysis software for immune sequencing data. Study summary: The study covered relapsing-remitting, secondary progressive and progressive-relapsing courses of multiple sclerosis. General study results and limits: Relative to controls, patients had five TRBV segments at higher frequency, with TRBV5-6, TRBV5-1 and TRBV20-1 among these. Multiple sclerosis was associated with a significant reduction in normalized Chao1 diversity relative to controls.

In germline, CDR1 is KGHSH, CDR2 LQKENI. Trimming pared 3 bases from V and 10 bases from J, leaving 10 bases between. CDR3 size: 12 residues. This clonotype has a count of ten or more. The antigen is undetermined. Every TCR beta cDNA library bore unique molecular identifiers. TCRdb ran MiXCR on the PCR reads and lists one entry per CDR3 protein. The sample contains fewer than 850,000 distinct CDR3 sequences, about 32% of which appear only once. J is TRBJ2-1 and V is TRBV18, with TRBD2 as a possible D gene (6 bases). This clonotype was obtained from a girl between 5 and 17 years old with multiple sclerosis. Sequencing was carried out using blood. Here the CDR3 reads CASSPYSGEQFF. For the CDR3, the DNA is TGTGCCAGCTCACCGTACAGCGGGGAGCAGTTCTTC.